Reported below is one TCR beta chain. This entry belongs to a study of blood T cell repertoires in COVID-19. The wider study: PBMCs, B-cell-depleted T cells, or T cells were the source of the cDNA or gDNA that made up the material.

Everyone who took part was roughly 18 to 100 years old, and they came from about 25 US areas. V gave up 5 bases and J gave up 5 bases; unmatched junction bases: 5. The CDR3 totals 13 residues. How the authors handled the data: For nucleated cells, counts were estimated from reference gene primer amplification. Produced via immunoSEQ multiplex PCR; TCRdb's table is partial and in-frame only. That table gives V, J and clone size, and the DNA gave D and trimming. The sample carries about 250,000 clones, 75% to 90% recorded once. The receptor was derived from a woman aged 18-35 years who had recovered from COVID-19. Sequenced input: PBMCs or T cells enriched from blood (not recorded which). The chain carries TRBV12-3 or TRBV12-4 and TRBJ1-1, with 7 bases lining up with TRBD1. This CDR3 reads CASSLTGQTEAFF. The DNA for the CDR3 is TGTGCCAGCAGTCTGACGGGACAGACTGAAGCTTTCTTT.